This entry lists 17 T cell receptor beta chains sequenced from one sample in a study of cytomegalovirus exposure and HLA in healthy donors. 60 Vbeta and 13 Jbeta primers were used in PCR. Clones were read by immunoSEQ multiplex PCR, and TCRdb kept only the in-frame ones, dropping some. The table includes around 130,000 clones, 75% to 85% detected once. The sequenced sample consisted of PBMCs. These receptors came from a man aged 40-49 years in good health and CMV-seronegative.

The CDR3 spells CARPPVGPQHF. Written as DNA, the CDR3 is TGTGCCAGACCCCCCGTCGGGCCCCAGCATTTT. J is TRBJ1-5 and V is TRBV19; D not resolved. The length of the CDR3 is 11 residues. V was trimmed by 9 bases and J by 9 bases, leaving 12 bases between them. Germline V gene lookup returns CDR1 LNHDA and CDR2 SQIVND (reference sequence).

V gene TRBV6-1 combines with J gene TRBJ1-2; 7 nucleotides align to TRBD1. The CDR3 has 14 amino acids. V was clipped by 7 bases and J by 4 bases; unmatched bases: 9. CDR1 and CDR2 from the germline V gene are MNHNS and SASEGT. CDR3 region: CASTEGGGLYGYTF. The CDR3 bases are TGTGCCAGCACCGAAGGAGGGGGCCTCTATGGCTACACCTTC.

The rearrangement uses TRBV6-1 and TRBJ1-4; weak D call: TRBD1 (5 bases). The germline V and J ends were trimmed by 4 bases and 4 bases, with 7 bases remaining between them. Per the germline V gene, CDR1 is MNHNS and CDR2 is SASEGT. The CDR3 covers 13 residues. The CDR3 protein is CASSGQINEKLFF. The CDR3 bases are TGTGCCAGCAGTGGACAGATTAATGAAAAACTGTTTTTT.

This clone was recorded only once. An end of the junction differs from the germline gene, which may be a read error. The J gene is TRBJ2-7, the V gene TRBV27, with TRBD1 matching 8 bases. CDR1 is MNHEY and CDR2 is SMNVEV in the germline V gene (reference sequence). The CDR3 extends over 17 amino acids. Here the CDR3 DNA reads TGTGCCAGCAGTCCACGACTACCCGGGACAGGATCCTTCGAGCAGTACTTC. Protein: CASSPRLPGTGSFEQYF.

The gene calls are TRBV6-5 and TRBJ2-3; D is uncertain. This CDR3 contains 15 residues. Trimming cost V 2 bases and J 0 bases, with 9 bases left between them. Germline V lookup: CDR1 MNHEY, CDR2 SVGAGI. CDR3: CASSYTRLSTDTQYF. The CDR3 region has the DNA TGTGCCAGCAGTTACACACGTCTCAGCACAGATACGCAGTATTTT.

V usage is TRBV30 and J usage is TRBJ2-3; no firm D call. V shed 3 bases and J shed 2 bases, with 9 bases lying between them. This CDR3 spans 13 amino acids. Looked up from germline, CDR1 is GTSNPN and CDR2 is SVGIG (reference sequence). CDR3 amino acids: CAWRAVSTDTQYF. The DNA for the CDR3 is TGTGCCTGGAGGGCGGTCTCCACAGATACGCAGTATTTT.

This clone was seen a single time. The gene calls are TRBV5-6 and TRBJ2-7; D might be TRBD1 (6 bases). Trimming pared 4 bases from V and 2 bases from J, leaving 19 bases between. CDR3 length: 16 amino acids. CDR1 is SGHDT and CDR2 is YYEEEE in the germline V gene. CDR3: CASSTPSGVSTYEQYF. DNA for the CDR3: TGTGCCAGCAGCACACCCTCAGGGGTCAGCACCTACGAGCAGTACTTC.

Points on this clone: Additional DNA sequences in this sample encode the identical CDR3. The chain uses TRBV5-1 and TRBJ2-3, with D maybe TRBD1 (6 bases). In germline, CDR1 is SGHRS, CDR2 YFSETQ. This CDR3 is 14 amino acids long. Trimming pared 2 bases from V and 1 base from J, leaving 8 bases between. For the CDR3, the DNA is TGCGCCAGCAGCTTAGGGGGAGGCACAGATACGCAGTATTTT. Protein: CASSLGGGTDTQYF.

The gene calls are TRBV7-6 and TRBJ1-6; D not resolved. The CDR3 loop spans 14 amino acids. V lost 5 bases and J lost 6, with 11 bases in between. The V gene's germline CDR1 is SGHVS and CDR2 FNYEAQ. The DNA for the CDR3 is TGTGCCAGCAGCAACCGGGAGCTTAATTCACCCCTCCACTTT. Residues: CASSNRELNSPLHF.

This chain joins TRBV5-1 and TRBJ1-2; TRBD1 agrees at 8 bases. The CDR3 is made up of 18 amino acids. Germline V lookup: CDR1 SGHRS, CDR2 YFSETQ. V shed 0 bases, J shed 1 base, and the junction held 11 bases outside the gene matches. CDR3 residues: CASSLATGAPPFNYGYTF. The CDR3 DNA reads TGCGCCAGCAGCTTGGCGACAGGGGCCCCACCGTTTAACTATGGCTACACCTTC.

This clone was recorded only once. The chain couples TRBV19 to TRBJ1-5; 8 bases line up with TRBD1. The ends lost 4 bases at V and 7 bases at J; junction bases unmatched: 6. The CDR3 sequence is 14 residues long. Germline V gene lookup returns CDR1 LNHDA and CDR2 SQIVND (reference sequence). The CDR3 coding sequence is TGTGCCAGTAGTACAGGGGGCACCGGGCAGCCCCAGCATTTT. Residues: CASSTGGTGQPQHF.

The chain couples TRBV2 to TRBJ2-5; possible D gene TRBD2, 6 bases. CDR3 length: 15 residues. In germline, CDR1 is SNHLY, CDR2 FYNNEI. Trimming removed 7 bases at V and 6 bases at J, with 21 bases between. Written as DNA, the CDR3 is TGTGCCAGCAACGAGGCGGGGAGAGGCGGACAGACCCAGTACTTC. Translated: CASNEAGRGGQTQYF.

The V call is TRBV2, the J call TRBJ2-3; D uncertain. The CDR3 spans 15 residues. Looked up from germline, CDR1 is SNHLY and CDR2 is FYNNEI. The V end was cut by 0 bases, the J end by 1 base, with 8 bases between. Here the CDR3 reads CASSEARQGTDTQYF. In DNA, the CDR3 is TGTGCCAGCAGTGAAGCGCGTCAGGGCACAGATACGCAGTATTTT.

The V and J genes are TRBV5-1 and TRBJ1-2; D is possibly TRBD1 (6 bases). Looked up from germline, CDR1 is SGHRS and CDR2 is YFSETQ. V gave up 4 bases and J gave up 4 bases, with 11 bases separating them. The CDR3 is 13 amino acids. CDR3 loop: CASSLGQFYGYTF. The CDR3 nucleotides read TGCGCCAGCAGCCTCGGACAGTTCTATGGCTACACCTTC.

The chain combines TRBV27 with TRBJ1-4; 9 nucleotides agree with TRBD1. The CDR3 length is 15 residues. V was pared by 5 bases and J by 5 bases, with 6 bases of the junction left unmatched. Germline loops: CDR1 MNHEY, CDR2 SMNVEV (reference sequence). The CDR3 nucleotides read TGTGCCAGCAGTAGGAGGACAGGGGCAAATGAAAAACTGTTTTTT. This translates into CASSRRTGANEKLFF.

The rearrangement joins TRBV2 to TRBJ2-5; 7 bases map to TRBD2. Germline V CDR1 and CDR2: SNHLY, FYNNEI. The length of the CDR3 is 14 residues. V lost 6 bases and J lost 7; bases outside the gene matches: 11. The chain's CDR3 is CASRKTAGEATQYF. In DNA form, the CDR3 reads TGTGCCAGCAGGAAGACGGCGGGAGAGGCGACCCAGTACTTC.

The rearrangement uses TRBV7-4 and TRBJ1-5; D not certain. Germline assignment: CDR1 SGHVT and CDR2 SQSDAQ. This CDR3 has 13 residues. V was cut by 7 bases and J by 6 bases, with 13 bases left in between. Here the CDR3 DNA reads TGTGCCAGCATCCCGGCACAGTTTCAGCCCCAGCATTTT. Protein sequence: CASIPAQFQPQHF.